Listed below are T cell receptor beta chains from one sample, sequenced in a study of cytomegalovirus exposure and HLA in healthy donors. Some clones are missing from TCRdb's copy, which holds only in-frame ones; the method was immunoSEQ multiplex PCR. The sample lists around 85,000 clones, roughly 80% occurring once. Sequenced input: PBMCs. These receptor sequences come from a man aged 45-60 years in good health and CMV-seropositive. The CDR3 runs from the conserved cysteine through the conserved F or W. A D gene is named only where the DNA matches it firmly. Some rows mark clone size as missing; the rest say once, few, many or name a class of expanded clone.

NA	TRBV7-9	NA	TRBJ1-1	TGTGCCAGCAGCTTAGAACAGAGAGAAGCTTTCTTT	CASSLEQREAFF
NA	TRBV12-2	NA	TRBJ1-5	TGTGCAAGTCGCTTAGCAAGAGGACAGGGACGTCGACCCCAGCATTTT	CASRLARGQGRRPQHF
NA	TRBV19	NA	TRBJ1-1	TGTGCCAGTAGTATCGGAAGGGGCTGGGACACTGAAGCTTTCTTT	CASSIGRGWDTEAFF
NA	TRBV18	NA	TRBJ1-1	TGTGCCAGCTCACCAATCGCCGGGAGGGCATCGTACACTGAAGCTTTCTTT	CASSPIAGRASYTEAFF
TRBD2	TRBV5-1	NA	TRBJ2-1	TGCGCCAGCAGCTTGGGCGGGAGTTCCTACAATGAGCAGTTCTTC	CASSLGGSSYNEQFF
NA	TRBV15	NA	TRBJ2-1	TGTGCCACCAGCAGAGGACCGGGCAATGAGCAGTTCTTC	CATSRGPGNEQFF
TRBD2	TRBV19	NA	TRBJ2-7	TGTGCCAGTAGTGCCAAACTAGCGGGAGGGCCTTTCAACGAGCAGTACTTC	CASSAKLAGGPFNEQYF
NA	TRBV4-1	NA	TRBJ1-5	TGCGCCAGCAGCCGGGGGCAGGGGCTTATCAATCAGCCCCAGCATTTT	CASSRGQGLINQPQHF
TRBD2	TRBV29-1	NA	TRBJ2-1	TGCAGCGAAGCGACTAGCGGGGGAATTTACAATGAGCAGTTCTTC	CSEATSGGIYNEQFF
TRBD1	TRBV5-4	NA	TRBJ1-1	TGTGCCAGCAGCTCGTCGACAGGGGGCTACACTGAAGCTTTCTTT	CASSSSTGGYTEAFF
TRBD2	TRBV11-2	NA	TRBJ2-2	TGTGCCAGCAGCTCGGGACTAGCGGGAGCCGGGGAGCTGTTTTTT	CASSSGLAGAGELFF
NA	TRBV19	NA	TRBJ2-6	TGTGCCAGTAGTATCGCGGACTCTGGGGCCAACGTCCTGACTTTC	CASSIADSGANVLTF
TRBD2	TRBV27	NA	TRBJ2-1	TGTGCCAGCACCCGTATTCTAGCGGGAGACAATGAGCAGTTCTTC	CASTRILAGDNEQFF
TRBD2	TRBV7-8	NA	TRBJ2-5	TGTGCCAGCAGCTTAGATCTAGGTGCCGGACTAGCGATCGGGGAGACCCAGTACTTC	CASSLDLGAGLAIGETQYF
TRBD2	TRBV5-4	NA	TRBJ2-3	TGTGCCAGCAGCCCAGCTAGCGGGACGCGGTCAGATACGCAGTATTTT	CASSPASGTRSDTQYF
NA	TRBV9	NA	TRBJ2-5	TGTGCCAGCAGCGTAGCAGGGGCTCGGGAGACCCAGTACTTC	CASSVAGARETQYF
TRBD1	TRBV6-6	NA	TRBJ1-1	TGTGCCAGCAGTTCCCCGAAAAGCAGGGGGCTCAGTGAAGCTTTCTTT	CASSSPKSRGLSEAFF
TRBD2	TRBV6-5	NA	TRBJ2-1	TGTGCCAGCAGTTTGGGACTAGCGGGAAATGAGCAGTTCTTC	CASSLGLAGNEQFF
NA	TRBV5-6	NA	TRBJ2-7	TGTGCCAGCAGCTCGCCTACCTACGAGCAGTACTTC	CASSSPTYEQYF
NA	TRBV30	NA	TRBJ2-2	TGTGCCTGGGTCAGGGGCGGGGGCACCGGGGAGCTGTTTTTT	CAWVRGGGTGELFF
TRBD1	TRBV19	NA	TRBJ1-5	TGTGCCAGTAGTGAGGTATCCGGGACAGGTAATCAGCCCCAGCATTTT	CASSEVSGTGNQPQHF
TRBD2	TRBV30	few	TRBJ2-1	TGTGCCTGGAGTCCGCGCGCTAGCGGGAGGCATGAGCAGTTCTTC	CAWSPRASGRHEQFF
TRBD2	TRBV2	NA	TRBJ2-5	TGTGCCAGCAACTTCGGACTAGCGGGAGGGGAGACCCAGTACTTC	CASNFGLAGGETQYF
NA	TRBV9	NA	TRBJ2-1	TGTGCCAGCAGCAGGACTCACTCCTTGTACAATGAGCAGTTCTTC	CASSRTHSLYNEQFF
NA	TRBV12-2	NA	TRBJ1-2	TGTGCAAGTCGCTTGCCGCCCGGTTATGGCTACACCTTC	CASRLPPGYGYTF
NA	TRBV6-5	NA	TRBJ2-7	TGTGCCAGCATTGAGTTCGGCGAGCAGTACTTC	CASIEFGEQYF
NA	TRBV11-2	few	TRBJ2-7	TGTGCCAGCAGCTTAGGACTAGCCTACGAGCAGTACTTC	CASSLGLAYEQYF
NA	TRBV27	NA	TRBJ1-1	TGTGCCAGCATCAAAAGCGGTTGGCGGACTGAAGCTTTCTTT	CASIKSGWRTEAFF
TRBD2	TRBV7-9	NA	TRBJ2-7	TGTGCCAGCAGCCCAGCTAGCGGGAGCTACGAGCAGTACTTC	CASSPASGSYEQYF
NA	TRBV4-2	few	TRBJ2-5	TGTGCCAGCAGTTCAGGATTCACGCAGTACTTC	CASSSGFTQYF
NA	TRBV14	NA	TRBJ2-1	TGTGCCAGCAGCCAAGATACCCTCCTAGCCCATGAGCAGTTCTTC	CASSQDTLLAHEQFF
NA	TRBV7-9	NA	TRBJ2-3	TGTGCCAGCAGCGACCGGGATAACCCCCCGGATACGCAGTATTTT	CASSDRDNPPDTQYF
TRBD1	TRBV29-1	NA	TRBJ2-3	TGCAGCGCTGGGACAGGGGTAGCAGATACGCAGTATTTT	CSAGTGVADTQYF
TRBD2	TRBV19	NA	TRBJ2-2	TGTGCCAGTAGTCCCATTAGCGGGAGCGACACCGGGGAGCTGTTTTTT	CASSPISGSDTGELFF
NA	TRBV21-1	NA	TRBJ1-6	TGTGCCAGCAGCACCTGGGCCCGGCGTTCACCCCTCCACTTT	CASSTWARRSPLHF
NA	TRBV18	NA	TRBJ1-2	TGTGCCAGCTCACCCGGTGTATCGGACTATGGCTACACCTTC	CASSPGVSDYGYTF
TRBD2	TRBV5-6	NA	TRBJ2-7	TGTGCCAGCAGCCTCCTCGGTAGCGGGAGGAGGTACGAGCAGTACTTC	CASSLLGSGRRYEQYF
TRBD1	TRBV2	NA	TRBJ2-2	TGTGCCAGCAGTGATGGGACAGGGGGCGCGACCGGGGAGCTGTTTTTT	CASSDGTGGATGELFF
TRBD2	TRBV29-1	NA	TRBJ2-3	TGCAGCGATAGCGGGAGGGCCTTCGGTTCAGATACGCAGTATTTT	CSDSGRAFGSDTQYF
TRBD2	TRBV30	NA	TRBJ2-1	TGTGCCTGTAATCGACCGACTAGCGGGAGGATCAATGAGCAGTTCTTC	CACNRPTSGRINEQFF
TRBD2	TRBV7-9	NA	TRBJ2-7	TGTGCCAGCAGCCGCGGACTAGCGGGAAGCTCCTACGAGCAGTACTTC	CASSRGLAGSSYEQYF
TRBD1	TRBV29-1	NA	TRBJ1-5	TGCAGCGTTGCAGGGGGTAGCAATCAGCCCCAGCATTTT	CSVAGGSNQPQHF
NA	TRBV30	NA	TRBJ2-2	TGTGCCTGGTCAACAGGGACCCCTACCGGGGAGCTGTTTTTT	CAWSTGTPTGELFF
TRBD2	TRBV11-2	few	TRBJ2-5	TGTGCCAGCAGCTTAGATAGGCGGGAGAGCGTGGGGGAGACCCAGTACTTC	CASSLDRRESVGETQYF